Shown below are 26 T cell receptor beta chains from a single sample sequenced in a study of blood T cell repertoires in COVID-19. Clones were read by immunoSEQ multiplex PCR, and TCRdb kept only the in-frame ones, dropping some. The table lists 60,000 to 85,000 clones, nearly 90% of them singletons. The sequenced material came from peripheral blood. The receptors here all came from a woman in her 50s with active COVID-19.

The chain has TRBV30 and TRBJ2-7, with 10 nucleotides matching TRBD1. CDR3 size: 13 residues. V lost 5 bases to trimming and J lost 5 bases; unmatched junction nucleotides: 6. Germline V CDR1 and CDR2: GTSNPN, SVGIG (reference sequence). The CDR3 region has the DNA TGTGCCTGGGGGAGACAGGGGGCTGACGAGCAGTACTTC. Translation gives CAWGRQGADEQYF.

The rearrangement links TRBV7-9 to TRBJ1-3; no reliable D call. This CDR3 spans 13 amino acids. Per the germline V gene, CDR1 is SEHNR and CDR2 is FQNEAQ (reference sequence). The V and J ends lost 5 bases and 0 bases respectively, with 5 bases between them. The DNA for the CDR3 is TGTGCCAGCAGCCCGAGCTCTGGAAACACCATATATTTT. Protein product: CASSPSSGNTIYF. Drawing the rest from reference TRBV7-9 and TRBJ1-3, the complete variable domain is DTGVSQNPRHKITKRGQNVTFRCDPISEHNRLYWYRQTLGQGPEFLTYFQNEAQLEKSRLLSDRFSAERPKGSFSTLEIQRTEQGDSAMYLCASSPSSGNTIYFGEGSWLTVV.

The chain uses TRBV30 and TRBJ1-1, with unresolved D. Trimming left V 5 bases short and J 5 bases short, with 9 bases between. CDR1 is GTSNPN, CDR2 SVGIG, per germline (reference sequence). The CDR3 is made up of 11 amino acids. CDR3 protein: CAWAGRTEAFF. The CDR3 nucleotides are TGTGCCTGGGCAGGAAGAACTGAAGCTTTCTTT. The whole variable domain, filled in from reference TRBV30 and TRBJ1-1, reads SQTIHQWPATLVQPVGSPLSLECTVEGTSNPNLYWYRQAAGRGLQLLFYSVGIGQISSEVPQNLSASRPQDRQFILSSKKLLLSDSGFYLCAWAGRTEAFFGQGTRLTVV.

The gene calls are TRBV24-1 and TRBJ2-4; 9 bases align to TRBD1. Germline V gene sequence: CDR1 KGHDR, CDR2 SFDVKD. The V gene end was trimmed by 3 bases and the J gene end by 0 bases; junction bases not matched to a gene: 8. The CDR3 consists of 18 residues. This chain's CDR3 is CATSDADRGSLAKNIQYF. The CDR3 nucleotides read TGTGCCACCAGTGATGCTGACAGGGGGAGCTTAGCCAAAAACATTCAGTACTTC.

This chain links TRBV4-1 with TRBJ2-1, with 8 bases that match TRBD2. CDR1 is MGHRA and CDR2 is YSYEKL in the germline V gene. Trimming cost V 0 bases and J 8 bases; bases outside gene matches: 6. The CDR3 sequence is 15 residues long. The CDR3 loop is CASSQEREVGDEQFF. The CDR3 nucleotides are TGCGCCAGCAGCCAAGAGCGGGAGGTGGGAGATGAGCAGTTCTTC.

CDR3 DNA sequence: TGTGCCAGCAGGAGGGAGGGGGGGGCCATTTCTGAAGCTTTCTTT. It codes for CASRREGGAISEAFF. The chain employs TRBV6-5 and TRBJ1-1; D is possibly TRBD1 (6 bases). This CDR3 has 15 amino acids. Deletions cut 6 bases from V and 6 bases from J, with 20 bases between. Germline assignment: CDR1 MNHEY and CDR2 SVGAGI.

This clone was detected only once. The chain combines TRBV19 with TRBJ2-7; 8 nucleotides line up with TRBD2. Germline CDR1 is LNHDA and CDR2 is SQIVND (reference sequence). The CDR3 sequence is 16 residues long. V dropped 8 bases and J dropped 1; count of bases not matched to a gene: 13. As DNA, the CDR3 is TGTGCCAGTCGCCCCGGGGGGGGCTATCAATCCTACGAGCAGTACTTC. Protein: CASRPGGGYQSYEQYF.

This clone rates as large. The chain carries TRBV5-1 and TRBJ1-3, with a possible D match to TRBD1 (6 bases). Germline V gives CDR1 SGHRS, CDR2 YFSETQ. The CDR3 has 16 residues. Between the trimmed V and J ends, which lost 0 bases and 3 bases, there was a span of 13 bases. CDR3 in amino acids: CASSLAPGDNGNTIYF. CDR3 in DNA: TGCGCCAGCAGCTTGGCCCCAGGGGATAATGGAAACACCATATATTTT.

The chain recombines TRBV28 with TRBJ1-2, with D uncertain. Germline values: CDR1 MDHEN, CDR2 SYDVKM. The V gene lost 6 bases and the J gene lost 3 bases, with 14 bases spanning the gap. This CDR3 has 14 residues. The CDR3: CASSQSTADYGYTF. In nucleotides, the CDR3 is TGTGCCAGCAGCCAGAGTACAGCGGACTATGGCTACACCTTC.

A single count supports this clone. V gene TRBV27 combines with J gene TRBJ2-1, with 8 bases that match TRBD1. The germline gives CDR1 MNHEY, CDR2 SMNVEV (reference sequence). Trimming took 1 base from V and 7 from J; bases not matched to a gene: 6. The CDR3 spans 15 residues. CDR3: CASSLFRGRLNEQFF. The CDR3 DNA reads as TGTGCCAGCAGTTTATTCAGGGGGCGACTGAATGAGCAGTTCTTC.

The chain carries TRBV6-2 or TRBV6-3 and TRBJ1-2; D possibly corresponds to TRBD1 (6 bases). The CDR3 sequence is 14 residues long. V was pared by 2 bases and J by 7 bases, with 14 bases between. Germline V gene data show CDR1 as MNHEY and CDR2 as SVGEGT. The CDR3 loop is CASSYNSGTPGYTF. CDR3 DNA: TGTGCCAGCAGTTACAACTCCGGGACACCTGGCTACACCTTC.

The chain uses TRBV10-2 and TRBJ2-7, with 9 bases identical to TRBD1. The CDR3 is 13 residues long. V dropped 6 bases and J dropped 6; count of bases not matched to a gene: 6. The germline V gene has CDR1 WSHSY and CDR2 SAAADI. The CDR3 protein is CASRAGQGREQYF. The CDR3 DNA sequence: TGCGCCAGCAGGGCAGGACAGGGGCGCGAGCAGTACTTC.

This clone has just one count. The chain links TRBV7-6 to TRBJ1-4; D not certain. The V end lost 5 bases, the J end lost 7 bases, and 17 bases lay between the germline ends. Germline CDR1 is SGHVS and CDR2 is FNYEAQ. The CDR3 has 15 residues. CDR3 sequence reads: CASSPGPAAAEKLFF. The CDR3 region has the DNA TGTGCCAGCAGCCCCGGTCCGGCGGCGGCTGAAAAACTGTTTTTT.

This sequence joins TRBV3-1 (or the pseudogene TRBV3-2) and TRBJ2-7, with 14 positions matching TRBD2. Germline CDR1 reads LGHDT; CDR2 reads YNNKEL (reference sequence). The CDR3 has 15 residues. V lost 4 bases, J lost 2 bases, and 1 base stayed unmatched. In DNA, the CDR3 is TGTGCCAGCAGCCGGACTAGCGGGGGGACCTACGAGCAGTACTTC. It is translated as CASSRTSGGTYEQYF.

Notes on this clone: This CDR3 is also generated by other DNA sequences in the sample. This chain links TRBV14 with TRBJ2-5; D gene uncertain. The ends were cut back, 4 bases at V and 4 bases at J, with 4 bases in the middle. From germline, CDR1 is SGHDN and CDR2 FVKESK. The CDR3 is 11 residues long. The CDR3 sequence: CASSPRETQYF. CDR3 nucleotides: TGTGCCAGCAGCCCCCGAGAGACCCAGTACTTC.

CDR3 sequence (DNA): TGTGCCAGCTTGGACAGTAACACTGAAGCTTTCTTT. It is translated as CASLDSNTEAFF. The chain joins TRBV6-5 to TRBJ1-1; D may be TRBD1 (6 bases). There are 12 residues in the CDR3. Looked up from germline, CDR1 is MNHEY and CDR2 is SVGAGI. The V end was cut by 8 bases, the J end by 2 bases, with 9 bases between.

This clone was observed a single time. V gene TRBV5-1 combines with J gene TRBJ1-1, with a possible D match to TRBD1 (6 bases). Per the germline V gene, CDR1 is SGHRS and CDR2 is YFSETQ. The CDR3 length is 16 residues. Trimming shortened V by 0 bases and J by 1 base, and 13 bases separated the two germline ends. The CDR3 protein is CASSLVAGGENTEAFF. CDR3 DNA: TGCGCCAGCAGCTTGGTCGCGGGGGGCGAGAACACTGAAGCTTTCTTT.

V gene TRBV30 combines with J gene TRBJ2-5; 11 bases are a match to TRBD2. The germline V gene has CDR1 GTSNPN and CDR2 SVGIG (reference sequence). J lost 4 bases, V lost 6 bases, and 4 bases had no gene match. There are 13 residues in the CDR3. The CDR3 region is CACTGTSGETQYF. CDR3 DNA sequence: TGTGCCTGTACCGGGACTAGCGGAGAGACCCAGTACTTC.

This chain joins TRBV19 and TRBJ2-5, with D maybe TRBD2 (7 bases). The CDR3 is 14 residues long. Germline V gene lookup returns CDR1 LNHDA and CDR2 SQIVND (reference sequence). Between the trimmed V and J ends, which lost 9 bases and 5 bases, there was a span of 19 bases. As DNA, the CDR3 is TGTGCCAGCAGAAAGACACAGGGAGGGGAGACCCAGTACTTC. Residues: CASRKTQGGETQYF.

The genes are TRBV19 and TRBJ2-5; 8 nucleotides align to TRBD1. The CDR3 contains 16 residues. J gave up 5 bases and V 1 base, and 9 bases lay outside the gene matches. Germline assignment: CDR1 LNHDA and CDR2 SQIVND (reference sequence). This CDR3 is CASSIGGRGLQETQYF. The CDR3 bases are TGTGCCAGTAGTATAGGGGGCAGGGGGCTTCAGGAGACCCAGTACTTC.

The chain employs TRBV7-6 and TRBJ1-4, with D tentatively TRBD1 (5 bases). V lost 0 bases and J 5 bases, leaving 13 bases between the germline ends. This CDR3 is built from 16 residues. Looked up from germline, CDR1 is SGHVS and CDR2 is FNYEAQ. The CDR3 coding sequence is TGTGCCAGCAGCTTAGCGTCGGCAGGGTGGAATGAAAAACTGTTTTTT. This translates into CASSLASAGWNEKLFF.

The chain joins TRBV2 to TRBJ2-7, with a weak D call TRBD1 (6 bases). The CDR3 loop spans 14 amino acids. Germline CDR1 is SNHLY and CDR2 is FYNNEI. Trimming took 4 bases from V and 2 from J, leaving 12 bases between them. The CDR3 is CASSAGVGAYEQYF. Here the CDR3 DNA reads TGTGCCAGCAGTGCAGGGGTTGGGGCCTACGAGCAGTACTTC.

The chain's CDR3 is CASSLVGVYTF. CDR3 sequence (DNA): TGTGCCAGCAGCTTAGTGGGCGTTTACACCTTC. The chain uses TRBV11-2 and TRBJ1-2; D not resolved. Germline CDR1 is SGHAT and CDR2 is FQNNGV. CDR3 length: 11 residues. Trimming stripped 1 base from V and 11 bases from J, with 8 bases between.

The CDR3 DNA sequence: TGTGCCACCAGTGATTTGCGGGGACAGGGCTCCTCTGGGGCCAACGTCCTGACTTTC. As protein: CATSDLRGQGSSGANVLTF. The chain links TRBV24-1 to TRBJ2-6, with 9 bases lining up with TRBD1. Germline-derived CDR1 and CDR2 are KGHDR and SFDVKD. The CDR3 is 19 residues long. After removal of 0 bases from V and 0 bases from J, the junction contained 5 bases not matched to a gene.

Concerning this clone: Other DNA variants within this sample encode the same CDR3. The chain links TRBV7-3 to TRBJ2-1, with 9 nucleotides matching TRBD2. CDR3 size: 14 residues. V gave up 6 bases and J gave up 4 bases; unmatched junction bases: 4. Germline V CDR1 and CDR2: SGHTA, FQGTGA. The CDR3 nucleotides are TGTGCCAGCAGTCCGGGACTAGCTTACAATGAGCAGTTCTTC. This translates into CASSPGLAYNEQFF.

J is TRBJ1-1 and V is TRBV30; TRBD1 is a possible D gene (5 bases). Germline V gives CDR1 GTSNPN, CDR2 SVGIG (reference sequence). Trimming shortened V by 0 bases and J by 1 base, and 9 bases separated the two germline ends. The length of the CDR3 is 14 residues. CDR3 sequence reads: CAWSVVGPNTEAFF. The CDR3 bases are TGTGCCTGGAGTGTTGTGGGGCCGAACACTGAAGCTTTCTTT.